The rows below give T cell receptor beta chains drawn from one sample of a study of T cell responses to AZD1222 COVID-19 vaccine. The method was immunoSEQ multiplex PCR; TCRdb's version includes in-frame clones alone and lacks a portion of them. The profile shows under 200,000 clones, 93% of them singletons. Sequenced material: peripheral blood, taken on day 0 of AZD1222 vaccination. These receptor sequences come from an adult in good health. CDR3s include the opening cysteine and the closing phenylalanine or tryptophan. Fields, in order: J gene, clone size, V gene, D gene, CDR3 protein, CDR3 DNA. The D gene is left open where the match is weak. Expanded clones get a size class; other rows say once, few or many, or leave the size out.

TRBJ2-1,-,TRBV11-2,-,CASTSGRNNEQFF,TGTGCCAGCACCTCCGGGCGGAACAATGAGCAGTTCTTC
TRBJ1-2,-,TRBV27,-,CASRSQNNYGYTF,TGTGCCAGCAGGTCGCAGAATAACTATGGCTACACCTTC
TRBJ1-1,-,TRBV5-1,-,CASSSQPNTEAFF,TGCGCCAGCAGCAGCCAGCCGAACACTGAAGCTTTCTTT
TRBJ1-1,once,TRBV6-5,-,CASSFGGTEAFF,TGTGCCAGCAGTTTCGGGGGGACTGAAGCTTTCTTT
TRBJ1-2,-,TRBV20-1,-,CSASAVLDSPGSYGYTF,TGCAGTGCTAGTGCGGTCCTGGATTCTCCTGGCTCATATGGCTACACCTTC
TRBJ2-1,-,TRBV11-3,TRBD2,CASSSRAGGNYNEQFF,TGTGCCAGCAGTTCGAGAGCGGGAGGGAACTACAATGAGCAGTTCTTC
TRBJ1-1,-,TRBV7-9,-,CASSSRGTHTEAFF,TGTGCCAGCAGCTCTCGGGGTACCCACACTGAAGCTTTCTTT
TRBJ1-2,-,TRBV5-4,-,CASFQLNYGYTF,TGTGCCAGCTTCCAACTGAACTATGGCTACACCTTC
TRBJ1-2,once,TRBV28,TRBD1,CASREGGQGAKGYTF,TGTGCCAGCAGAGAAGGGGGACAGGGAGCGAAGGGCTACACCTTC
TRBJ1-1,-,TRBV5-1,-,CASSSILFELNEAFF,TGCGCCAGCAGCAGCATACTATTCGAATTGAATGAAGCTTTCTTT
TRBJ1-2,once,TRBV6-5,-,CASSHGLSGGYTF,TGTGCCAGCAGTCACGGGCTATCGGGAGGCTACACCTTC
TRBJ1-1,-,TRBV2,-,CASSVFPANTEAFF,TGTGCCAGCAGTGTATTCCCAGCGAACACTGAAGCTTTCTTT
TRBJ2-7,once,TRBV15,-,CATSRGLQGFRSYEQYF,TGTGCCACCAGCAGAGGGTTACAGGGTTTTCGCTCCTACGAGCAGTACTTC
TRBJ2-3,-,TRBV6-1,TRBD2,CASSELGLAGGFDTQYF,TGTGCCAGCAGTGAACTGGGACTAGCGGGAGGGTTTGATACGCAGTATTTT
TRBJ2-7,-,TRBV11-2,TRBD2,CASSLVSSRSSGSYEQYF,TGTGCCAGCAGCTTAGTGTCGAGTAGGTCTAGCGGTTCCTACGAGCAGTACTTC
TRBJ2-1,-,TRBV5-4,TRBD2,CASSSPQAGVNEQFF,TGTGCCAGCAGCTCACCTCAAGCGGGGGTTAATGAGCAGTTCTTC
TRBJ2-2,-,TRBV10-2,TRBD1,CASSGTGGTGELFF,TGCGCCAGCAGTGGGACAGGGGGCACCGGGGAGCTGTTTTTT
TRBJ2-7,-,TRBV5-1,TRBD1,CASTPDRAFSYEQYF,TGCGCCAGCACCCCGGACAGGGCATTCTCCTACGAGCAGTACTTC
TRBJ1-1,-,TRBV7-9,-,CASRGGAMNTEAFF,TGTGCCAGCAGGGGTGGGGCTATGAACACTGAAGCTTTCTTT
TRBJ1-3,-,TRBV25-1,-,CASSRRGGIEDTIYF,TGTGCCAGCAGTCGGCGTGGTGGAATCGAAGATACCATATATTTT
TRBJ1-1,-,TRBV3-1/TRBV3-2,TRBD1,CASSQDRGRQGRTEAFF,TGTGCCAGCAGCCAAGATCGTGGGCGACAGGGTAGGACTGAAGCTTTCTTT
TRBJ1-2,-,TRBV6-5,-,CASSYDQGPNYGYTF,TGTGCCAGCAGTTACGACCAGGGCCCTAACTATGGCTACACCTTC
TRBJ2-3,-,TRBV10-1,-,CASTNRPDTQYF,TGCGCCAGCACCAATAGGCCAGATACGCAGTATTTT
TRBJ2-5,-,TRBV5-1,-,CASSLEVQQETQYF,TGCGCCAGCAGCTTGGAAGTTCAGCAAGAGACCCAGTACTTC
TRBJ2-3,-,TRBV5-1,TRBD1,CATSKGADTDTQYF,TGCGCCACCTCTAAGGGGGCGGACACAGATACGCAGTATTTT
TRBJ2-2,-,TRBV6-6,-,CASSTTWTGELFF,TGTGCCAGCAGTACGACGTGGACCGGGGAGCTGTTTTTT
TRBJ1-1,-,TRBV7-9,TRBD1,CASSATGATNTEAFF,TGTGCCAGCAGCGCAACAGGGGCGACGAACACTGAAGCTTTCTTT
TRBJ2-7,-,TRBV2,-,CASSGQGRGGEQYF,TGTGCCAGCAGTGGACAGGGTAGGGGGGGCGAGCAGTACTTC
TRBJ1-2,-,TRBV7-9,TRBD1,CASSLRDSWVHF,TGTGCCAGCAGCTTACGGGACAGTTGGGTTCACTTC
TRBJ2-5,-,TRBV29-1,-,CSVEEGGQETQYF,TGCAGCGTTGAGGAGGGAGGCCAAGAGACCCAGTACTTC
TRBJ2-3,-,TRBV19,-,CASSITPPTSTDTQYF,TGTGCCAGTAGTATAACCCCCCCCACTAGCACAGATACGCAGTATTTT
TRBJ2-7,-,TRBV6-5,TRBD2,CALGRDYNSYEQYF,TGTGCCCTGGGCCGGGACTACAATTCCTACGAGCAGTACTTC